Detailed here is one TCR beta chain. This clonotype was seen just once. Its antigen is currently not known. Base qualities are not at hand, and no much larger clone is one base apart. Evidence from one read is weak. Trimming accounts for 10 bases at V and 2 bases at J, while the number of junction bases matched to no gene is 7. CDR1 MNHEY and CDR2 SVGAGI were looked up in the germline V gene. The CDR3, cysteine through phenylalanine, is 13 amino acids long. Kept here is only the CDR3 DNA, which spans 39 bases and is read in frame from base 1. The TCR beta CDR3 regions were amplified from the RNA transcripts. For the first round of RT-PCR on the TCR CDR3, the HTBI primer set was used together with the Qiagen OneStep RT-PCR kit. Libraries were constructed in a second round of multiplex PCR, after which size selection and purification were performed. The libraries were sequenced on an Illumina HiSeq2000 using paired-end 100 bp reads. Turning to the authors' computational methods: SOAPnuke was used to process the raw data, with reads discarded if the reads contained adapters or uncalled bases, had a mean Phred below 15, or lacked an exact constant-primer or identifier match. High-quality paired reads were merged using COPE v1.2.5, and each unique nucleotide sequence was defined as a clonotype. Clonotypes were aligned to IMGT TRBV, TRBD and TRBJ reference segments using MiTCR v1.1. The analysis was restricted to V-J combinations with a frequency above 0.0001, which together covered 98% to 99.2% of the repertoires. The TCS score was defined as F50 (clonal expansion) divided by E x V (chaos), with BLOSUM62-based TCRdist calculated between CDR3 peptides within each V-J. Welch's t-statistics and random forest reduced around 520 V-J features to 10 to 15, which were used in a naive Bayes classifier (R e1071). The similarity between thyroid and blood repertoires was quantified using the Morisita-Horn index. Clones were called with MiXCR by TCRdb after fastp trimmed the public reads at Q25, and only in-frame beta chains were retained. Under each unique CDR3 protein, matching rows form one entry showing the most common genes and DNA. The V and J calls here are based on TCRdb, not the publication. A total of about 840,000 distinct CDR3 sequences appear in this sample, 35% to 40% of them only once. Together, the top ten hold around 10% of the sample.

This record comes from a study of T cells in Graves' hyperthyroidism and ophthalmopathy (dated by TCRdb to the late 2010s). About the investigation overall: Peripheral blood samples were taken at initial diagnosis, before any treatment was given. To identify TCR V-J signatures that set the groups apart, the researchers used a discovery cohort of about a hundred patients, made up of 43 with Graves' ophthalmopathy and 55 to 65 with stable Graves' hyperthyroidism. Prospective prediction of ophthalmopathy was tested in an independent validation cohort of 18 to 20 hyperthyroidism patients and 15 to 17 patients who later progressed to ophthalmopathy. The roughly 91 discovery patients were randomly divided into training and test sets at a 7:3 ratio. Thyroid tissue and blood T-cell repertoires from more than 5 Graves' hyperthyroidism patients were also compared in the study. Once sampling was done, hyperthyroidism patients were given methimazole at a starting dose of 30 mg daily, whereas ophthalmopathy patients were given high-dose intravenous methylprednisolone. According to the paper, TCR Vbeta CDR3 sequencing was carried out on 135 peripheral blood samples, which came from approximately 41 ophthalmopathy, around 74 hyperthyroidism and roughly 17 progressor patients. The full study reports these points: Most expanded thyroid clonotypes (frequency above 0.001) were also detected in blood, a finding suggesting that blood repertoires may reflect thyroid immune responses. A 13 V-J signature model separated ophthalmopathy from stable hyperthyroidism, with around 88% sensitivity and around 84% specificity in cross-validation and 80%/75% in testing. In validation, progression to ophthalmopathy was predicted by the model with 70% to 71% sensitivity and 72% to 85% specificity, a median of approximately 7.1 months before onset. No statistical method was used to set the sample size in advance, and investigators knew the group allocation.

Graves' hyperthyroidism was defined as stable when no progression to ophthalmopathy occurred over 18 months of follow-up. Hyperthyroidism patients were newly diagnosed, with disease duration under 2 months, and aged 18 to 65 years. Any patient with an uncontrolled infection, another autoimmune disease, pregnancy or lactation was excluded. Diagnoses were established on the basis of clinical symptoms, serum thyroxine and TRAb, thyroid ultrasound, and orbital computed tomography. PBMCs were separated from approximately 9.9 ml of fresh peripheral blood using Ficoll-Paque density gradient centrifugation. Total RNA was extracted using Trizol reagent, and RNA quality was assessed on an Agilent 2100 Bioanalyzer.

This chain joins TRBV6-5 to TRBJ2-7; 8 middle bases align to TRBD1. The source material was blood. This TCR came from a man aged 18 to 35 with Graves' hyperthyroidism. The DNA sequence reads TGTGCCACAAACAAACAGGGGGCCTACGAGCAGTACTTC. Translated, it reads CATNKQGAYEQYF.